This T cell receptor (beta chain) was identified during a study of shared clonotypes between healthy human individuals. Data came from immunoSEQ multiplex PCR; TCRdb stores just in-frame clones and leaves some out. The sample lists under 1,100,000 clones, approximately 80% occurring once. Germline values: CDR1 SGDLS, CDR2 YYNGEE. The CDR3 extends over 12 amino acids. Losses at the gene ends were 3 bases for V and 10 bases for J; bases not matched to a gene: 5. The chain combines TRBV9 with TRBJ2-3, with TRBD1 identical over 7 bases. Sequenced input: memory CD4+ T cells from PBMCs. Documented subset: CD45RA-negative fraction. The TCR was taken from a man between 18 and 29 years old in good health. Some clones in this sample may be carry-over from other donors' samples. Written as DNA, the CDR3 is TGTGCCAGCAGCGAGGGGGCTGCCCCGCAGTATTTT. This codes for CASSEGAAPQYF. Supplemented by reference TRBV9 and TRBJ2-3, the full variable domain reads DSGVTQTPKHLITATGQRVTLRCSPRSGDLSVYWYQQSLDQGLQFLIQYYNGEERAKGNILERFSAQQFPDLHSELNLSSLELGDSALYFCASSEGAAPQYFGPGTRLTVL.